The rows below give T cell receptor beta chains drawn from one sample of a study of response to subunit inactivated influenza vaccine. TCRdb fed the RT-PCR reads into MiXCR, producing one record per CDR3 protein. The sample includes more than 150,000 distinct CDR3 sequences, around 8.8% of them seen just once. Sequences were derived from non-naive T cells sorted from PBMCs, sampled on the day of vaccination. The receptors were sampled from a middle-aged man who received an inactivated influenza vaccine. Both conserved end residues are trimmed from each CDR3. D genes are given only for firm matches.

J,length,V,D,CDR3
TRBJ2-1,14,TRBV9,-,ASSAGLDLVVLGQF
TRBJ2-1,14,TRBV4-2,TRBD2,ASSQDSSGRAFQQF
TRBJ2-7,13,TRBV14,-,ASSQTSFRAYEQY
TRBJ2-1,16,TRBV11-1,TRBD2,ASSSVTSGAFSYNEQF
TRBJ2-3,13,TRBV5-1,-,ASSFGGAGTDTQY
TRBJ2-7,13,TRBV5-4,-,ASSPGSRGTYEQY
TRBJ1-1,15,TRBV6-2/TRBV6-3,TRBD1,ASSRIAQGVIRTEAF
TRBJ2-2,13,TRBV27,TRBD2,ASSAGGPNTGELF
TRBJ2-2,10,TRBV19,-,ASSIDRKAAF
TRBJ1-6,13,TRBV18,-,ASSPQGQRNSPLH